This T cell receptor beta chain stems from a study of cytomegalovirus exposure and HLA in healthy donors. This CDR3 has 13 residues. Germline CDR1 and CDR2: MNHEY and SMNVEV (reference sequence). V gave up 5 bases and J gave up 0 bases, with 8 bases separating them. PCR employed 60 Vbeta and 13 Jbeta primers. Clones were read by immunoSEQ multiplex PCR, and TCRdb kept only the in-frame ones, dropping some. The sample records roughly 190,000 clones, roughly 77% being singletons. This sequence joins TRBV27 and TRBJ2-7, with D perhaps matching TRBD2 (5 bases). This receptor was obtained from a woman aged 30 to 39 in good health and CMV-seropositive. Sequencing was performed on PBMCs. CDR3 amino acids: CASSQGLSYEQYF. The CDR3 region has the DNA TGTGCCAGCAGTCAAGGACTCTCCTACGAGCAGTACTTC.